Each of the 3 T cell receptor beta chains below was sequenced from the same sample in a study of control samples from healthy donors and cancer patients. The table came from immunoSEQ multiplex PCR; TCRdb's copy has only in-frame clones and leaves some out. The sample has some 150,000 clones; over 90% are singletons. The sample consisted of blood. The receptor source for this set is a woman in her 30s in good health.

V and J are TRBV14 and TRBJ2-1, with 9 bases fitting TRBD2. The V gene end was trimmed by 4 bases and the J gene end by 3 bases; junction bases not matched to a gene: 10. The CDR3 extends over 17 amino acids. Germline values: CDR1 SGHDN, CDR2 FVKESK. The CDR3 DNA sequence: TGTGCCAGCAGCCCCTGGCTAGCGGGAACGAACTACAATGAGCAGTTCTTC. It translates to CASSPWLAGTNYNEQFF.

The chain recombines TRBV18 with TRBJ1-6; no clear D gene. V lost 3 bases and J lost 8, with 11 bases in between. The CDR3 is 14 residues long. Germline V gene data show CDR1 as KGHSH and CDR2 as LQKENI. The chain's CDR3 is CASSPTPNHSPLHF. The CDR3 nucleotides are TGTGCCAGCTCACCGACCCCGAATCATTCACCCCTCCACTTT.

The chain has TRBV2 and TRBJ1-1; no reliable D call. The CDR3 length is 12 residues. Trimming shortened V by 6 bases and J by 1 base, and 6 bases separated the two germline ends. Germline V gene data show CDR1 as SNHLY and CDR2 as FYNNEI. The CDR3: CASRDQNTEAFF. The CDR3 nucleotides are TGTGCCAGCAGGGACCAGAACACTGAAGCTTTCTTT.